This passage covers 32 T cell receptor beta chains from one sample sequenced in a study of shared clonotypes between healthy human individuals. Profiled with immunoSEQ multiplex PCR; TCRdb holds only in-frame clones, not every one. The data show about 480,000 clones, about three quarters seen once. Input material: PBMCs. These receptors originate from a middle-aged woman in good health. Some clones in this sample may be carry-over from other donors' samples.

The CDR3 sequence is CASSYDRRSYEQYF. The DNA for the CDR3 is TGTGCCAGCAGTTACGACAGGCGTTCCTACGAGCAGTACTTC. The chain couples TRBV6-5 to TRBJ2-5; D is possibly TRBD1 (6 bases). The J call could be wrong; TRBJ2-7 is a better fit for the DNA end. Germline V gene lookup returns CDR1 MNHEY and CDR2 SVGAGI. The CDR3 runs 14 residues.

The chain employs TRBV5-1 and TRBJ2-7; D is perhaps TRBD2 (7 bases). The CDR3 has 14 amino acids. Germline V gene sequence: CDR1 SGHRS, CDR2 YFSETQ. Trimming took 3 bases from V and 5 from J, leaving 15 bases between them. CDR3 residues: CASSWSRGGDEQYF. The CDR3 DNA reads TGCGCCAGCAGCTGGTCCAGGGGAGGGGACGAGCAGTACTTC.

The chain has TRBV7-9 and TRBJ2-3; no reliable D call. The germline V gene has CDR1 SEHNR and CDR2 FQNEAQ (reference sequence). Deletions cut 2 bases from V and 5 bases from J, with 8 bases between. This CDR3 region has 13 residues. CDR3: CASSLLTQDTQYF. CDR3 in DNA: TGTGCCAGCAGCTTACTCACCCAAGATACGCAGTATTTT. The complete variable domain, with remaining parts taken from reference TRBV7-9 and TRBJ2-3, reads DTGVSQNPRHKITKRGQNVTFRCDPISEHNRLYWYRQTLGQGPEFLTYFQNEAQLEKSRLLSDRFSAERPKGSFSTLEIQRTEQGDSAMYLCASSLLTQDTQYFGPGTRLTVL.

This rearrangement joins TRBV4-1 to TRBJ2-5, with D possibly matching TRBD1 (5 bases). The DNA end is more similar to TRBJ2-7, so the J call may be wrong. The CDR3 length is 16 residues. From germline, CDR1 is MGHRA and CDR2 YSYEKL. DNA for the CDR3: TGCGCCAGCAGCCAAGAGGGGCTCCTAGGGGCCTACGAGCAGTACTTC. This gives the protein CASSQEGLLGAYEQYF.

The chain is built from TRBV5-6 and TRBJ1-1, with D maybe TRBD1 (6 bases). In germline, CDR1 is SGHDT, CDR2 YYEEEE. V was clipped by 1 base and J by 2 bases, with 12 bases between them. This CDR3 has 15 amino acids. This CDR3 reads CASSLMTGINTEAFF. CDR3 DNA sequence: TGTGCCAGCAGCTTGATGACAGGCATAAACACTGAAGCTTTCTTT.

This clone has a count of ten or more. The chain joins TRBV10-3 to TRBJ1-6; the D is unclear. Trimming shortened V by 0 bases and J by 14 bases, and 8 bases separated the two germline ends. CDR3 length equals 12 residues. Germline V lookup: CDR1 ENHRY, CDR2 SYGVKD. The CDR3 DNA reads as TGTGCCATCAGTGAGTCCCTCGAGACCCTCCACTTT. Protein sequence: CAISESLETLHF.

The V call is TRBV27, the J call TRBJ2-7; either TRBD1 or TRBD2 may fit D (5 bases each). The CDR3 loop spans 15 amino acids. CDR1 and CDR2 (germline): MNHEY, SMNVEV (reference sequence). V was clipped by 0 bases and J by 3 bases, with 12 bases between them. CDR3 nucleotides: TGTGCCAGCAGTTTATCGCTGGGACGGAACTACGAGCAGTACTTC. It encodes CASSLSLGRNYEQYF.

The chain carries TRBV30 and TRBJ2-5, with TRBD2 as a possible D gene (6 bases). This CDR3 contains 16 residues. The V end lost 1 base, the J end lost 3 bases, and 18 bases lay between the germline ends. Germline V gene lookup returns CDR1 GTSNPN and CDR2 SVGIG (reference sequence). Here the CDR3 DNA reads TGTGCCTGGAGTGATATAGGAGGGCGGGGAAAAGAGACCCAGTACTTC. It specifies CAWSDIGGRGKETQYF.

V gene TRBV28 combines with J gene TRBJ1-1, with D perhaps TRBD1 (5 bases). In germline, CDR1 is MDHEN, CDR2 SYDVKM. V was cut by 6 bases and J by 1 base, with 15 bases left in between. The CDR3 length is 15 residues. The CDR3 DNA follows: TGTGCCAGCAGCAAGCCGGGACTAACGAACACTGAAGCTTTCTTT. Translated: CASSKPGLTNTEAFF.

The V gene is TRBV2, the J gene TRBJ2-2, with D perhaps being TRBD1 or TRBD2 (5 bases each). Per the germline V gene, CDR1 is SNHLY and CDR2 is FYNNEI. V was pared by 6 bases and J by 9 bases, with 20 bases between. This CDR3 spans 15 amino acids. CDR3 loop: CASSITRARGRELFF. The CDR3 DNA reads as TGTGCCAGCAGCATCACCCGGGCCCGGGGCAGGGAGCTGTTTTTT.

Written as DNA, the CDR3 is TGTGCCAGCAGCTTAGAACAGGGGCCTTACAATGAGCAGTTCTTC. Encoded protein: CASSLEQGPYNEQFF. The V call is TRBV11-3, the J call TRBJ2-1; 7 nucleotides match TRBD1. J was trimmed by 4 bases and V by 0 bases; bases with no gene match: 3. Germline V gives CDR1 SGHNT, CDR2 YENEEA. The CDR3 is made up of 15 amino acids.

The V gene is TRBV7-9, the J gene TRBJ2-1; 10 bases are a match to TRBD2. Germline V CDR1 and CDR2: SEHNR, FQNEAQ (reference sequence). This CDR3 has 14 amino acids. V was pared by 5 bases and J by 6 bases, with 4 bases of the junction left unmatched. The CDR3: CASSPGLALNEQFF. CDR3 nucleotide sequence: TGTGCCAGCAGCCCGGGACTAGCGCTCAATGAGCAGTTCTTC.

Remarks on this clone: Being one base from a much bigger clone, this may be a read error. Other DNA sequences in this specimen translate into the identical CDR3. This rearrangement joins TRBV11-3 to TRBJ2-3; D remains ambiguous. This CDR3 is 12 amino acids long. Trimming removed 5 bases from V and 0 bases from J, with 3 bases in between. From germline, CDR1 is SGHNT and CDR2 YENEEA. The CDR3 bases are TGTGCCAGCAGCCCCAGCACAGATACGCAGTATTTT. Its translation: CASSPSTDTQYF.

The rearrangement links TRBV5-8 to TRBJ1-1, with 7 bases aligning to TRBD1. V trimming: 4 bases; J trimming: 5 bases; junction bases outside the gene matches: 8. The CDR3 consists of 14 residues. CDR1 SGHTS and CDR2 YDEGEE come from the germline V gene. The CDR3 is CASSPRTGPTEAFF. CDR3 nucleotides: TGTGCCAGCAGCCCCCGGACAGGCCCGACTGAAGCTTTCTTT.

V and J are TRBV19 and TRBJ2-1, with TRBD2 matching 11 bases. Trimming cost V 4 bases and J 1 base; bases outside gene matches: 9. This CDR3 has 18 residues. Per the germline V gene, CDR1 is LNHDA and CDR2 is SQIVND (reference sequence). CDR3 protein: CASSKGSGRAWSYNEQFF. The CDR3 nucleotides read TGTGCCAGTAGTAAGGGTAGCGGGAGGGCCTGGTCCTACAATGAGCAGTTCTTC. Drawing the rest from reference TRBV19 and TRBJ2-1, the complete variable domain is DGGITQSPKYLFRKEGQNVTLSCEQNLNHDAMYWYRQDPGQGLRLIYYSQIVNDFQKGDIAEGYSVSREKKESFPLTVTSAQKNPTAFYLCASSKGSGRAWSYNEQFFGPGTRLTVL.

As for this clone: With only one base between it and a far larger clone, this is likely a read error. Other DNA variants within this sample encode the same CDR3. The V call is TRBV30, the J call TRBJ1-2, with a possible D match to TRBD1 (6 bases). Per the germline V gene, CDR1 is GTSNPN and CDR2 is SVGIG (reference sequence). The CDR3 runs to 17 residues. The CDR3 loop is CAWISPGTRGRGYGYTF. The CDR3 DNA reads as TGTGCATGGATCTCTCCGGGGACCAGGGGTCGGGGCTATGGCTACACCTTC.

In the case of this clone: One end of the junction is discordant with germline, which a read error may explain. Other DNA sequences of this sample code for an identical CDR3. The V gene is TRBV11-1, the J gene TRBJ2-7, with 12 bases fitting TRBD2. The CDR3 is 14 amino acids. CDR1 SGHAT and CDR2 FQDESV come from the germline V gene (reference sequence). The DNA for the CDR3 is TGTGCCAGCAGCCTAGCGGGAGGGCGCTACGAGCAGTACTTC. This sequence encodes CASSLAGGRYEQYF. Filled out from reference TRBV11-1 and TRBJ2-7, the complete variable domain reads EAEVAQSPRYKITEKSQAVAFWCDPISGHATLYWYRQILGQGPELLVQFQDESVVDDSQLPKDRFSAERLKGVDSTLKIQPAELGDSAMYLCASSLAGGRYEQYFGPGTRLTVT.

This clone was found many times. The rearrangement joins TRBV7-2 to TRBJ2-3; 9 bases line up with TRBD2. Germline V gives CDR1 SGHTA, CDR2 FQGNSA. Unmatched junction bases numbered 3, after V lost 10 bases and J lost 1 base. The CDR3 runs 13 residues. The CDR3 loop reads CAIAGGGTDTQYF. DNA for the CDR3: TGTGCCATTGCGGGAGGGGGCACAGATACGCAGTATTTT.

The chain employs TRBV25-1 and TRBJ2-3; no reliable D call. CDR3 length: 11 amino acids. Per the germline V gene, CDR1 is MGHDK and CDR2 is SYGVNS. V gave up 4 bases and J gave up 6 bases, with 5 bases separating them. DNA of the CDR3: TGTGCCAGCAGTGTCGGGGATACGCAGTATTTT. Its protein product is CASSVGDTQYF.

The CDR3 loop reads CASSPWTGVGETQYF. In DNA, the CDR3 is TGTGCCAGCAGCCCTTGGACAGGGGTTGGGGAGACCCAGTACTTC. This chain joins TRBV14 and TRBJ2-5; 9 bases line up with TRBD1. In germline, CDR1 is SGHDN, CDR2 FVKESK. V trimming: 4 bases; J trimming: 5 bases; junction bases outside the gene matches: 8. The CDR3 contains 15 residues.

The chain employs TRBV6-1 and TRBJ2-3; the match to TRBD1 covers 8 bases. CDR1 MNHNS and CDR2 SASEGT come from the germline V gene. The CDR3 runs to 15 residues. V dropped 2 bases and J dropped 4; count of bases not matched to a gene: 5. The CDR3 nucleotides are TGTGCCAGCAGTGAACCAGGGGGCGTCGCAGATACGCAGTATTTT. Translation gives CASSEPGGVADTQYF.

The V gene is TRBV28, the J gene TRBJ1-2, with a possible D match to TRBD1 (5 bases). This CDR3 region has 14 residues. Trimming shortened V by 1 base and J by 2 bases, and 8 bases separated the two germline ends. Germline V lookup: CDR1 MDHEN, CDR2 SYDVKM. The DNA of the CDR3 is TGTGCCAGCAGTTTATTGGACAACAACTATGGCTACACCTTC. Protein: CASSLLDNNYGYTF.

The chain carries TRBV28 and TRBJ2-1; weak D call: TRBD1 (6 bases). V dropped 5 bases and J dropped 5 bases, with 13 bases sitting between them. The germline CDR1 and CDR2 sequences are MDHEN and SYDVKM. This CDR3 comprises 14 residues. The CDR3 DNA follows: TGTGCCAGCAGTCCCCTACGGACAGACAATGAGCAGTTCTTC. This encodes CASSPLRTDNEQFF. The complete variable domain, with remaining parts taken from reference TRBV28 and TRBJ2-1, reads DVKVTQSSRYLVKRTGEKVFLECVQDMDHENMFWYRQDPGLGLRLIYFSYDVKMKEKGDIPEGYSVSREKKERFSLILESASTNQTSMYLCASSPLRTDNEQFFGPGTRLTVL.

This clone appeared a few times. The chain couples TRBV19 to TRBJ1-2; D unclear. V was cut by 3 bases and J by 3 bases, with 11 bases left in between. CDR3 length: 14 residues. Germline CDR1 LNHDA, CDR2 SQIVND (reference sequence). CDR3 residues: CASSMVASDYGYTF. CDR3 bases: TGTGCCAGTAGTATGGTTGCTTCGGACTATGGCTACACCTTC.

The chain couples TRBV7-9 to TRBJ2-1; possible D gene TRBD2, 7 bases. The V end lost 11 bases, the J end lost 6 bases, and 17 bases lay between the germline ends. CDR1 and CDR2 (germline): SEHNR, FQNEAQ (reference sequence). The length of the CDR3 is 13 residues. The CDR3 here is CASREGGGNEQFF. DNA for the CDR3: TGTGCCTCCCGAGAGGGAGGGGGCAATGAGCAGTTCTTC.

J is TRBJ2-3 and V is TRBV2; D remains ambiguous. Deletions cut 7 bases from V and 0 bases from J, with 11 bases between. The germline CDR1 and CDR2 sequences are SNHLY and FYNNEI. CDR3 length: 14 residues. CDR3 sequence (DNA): TGTGCCAGCATTAGGCAGAGAAGCACAGATACGCAGTATTTT. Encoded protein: CASIRQRSTDTQYF. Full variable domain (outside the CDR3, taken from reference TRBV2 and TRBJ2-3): EPEVTQTPSHQVTQMGQEVILRCVPISNHLYFYWYRQILGQKVEFLVSFYNNEISEKSEIFDDQFSVERPDGSNFTLKIRSTKLEDSAMYFCASIRQRSTDTQYFGPGTRLTVL.

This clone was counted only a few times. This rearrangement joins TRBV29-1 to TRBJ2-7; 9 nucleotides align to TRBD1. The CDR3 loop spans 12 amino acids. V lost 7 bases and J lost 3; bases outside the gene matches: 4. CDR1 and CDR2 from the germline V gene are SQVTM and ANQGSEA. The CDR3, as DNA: TGCAGCGGGCGGACAGGGGACTACGAGCAGTACTTC. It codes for CSGRTGDYEQYF.

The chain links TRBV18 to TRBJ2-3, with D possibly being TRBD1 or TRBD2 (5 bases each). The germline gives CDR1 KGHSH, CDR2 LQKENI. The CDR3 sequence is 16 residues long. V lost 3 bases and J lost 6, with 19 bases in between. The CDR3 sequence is CASSPTGTPEVDTQYF. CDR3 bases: TGTGCCAGCTCACCCACCGGGACCCCGGAGGTGGATACGCAGTATTTT.

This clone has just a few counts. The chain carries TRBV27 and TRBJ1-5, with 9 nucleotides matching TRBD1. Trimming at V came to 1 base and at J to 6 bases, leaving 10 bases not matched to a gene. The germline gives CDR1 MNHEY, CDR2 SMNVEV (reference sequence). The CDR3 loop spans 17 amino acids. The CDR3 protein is CASSLFGTGRLGQPQHF. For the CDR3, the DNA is TGTGCCAGCAGTTTATTCGGGACAGGGAGGTTGGGTCAGCCCCAGCATTTT.

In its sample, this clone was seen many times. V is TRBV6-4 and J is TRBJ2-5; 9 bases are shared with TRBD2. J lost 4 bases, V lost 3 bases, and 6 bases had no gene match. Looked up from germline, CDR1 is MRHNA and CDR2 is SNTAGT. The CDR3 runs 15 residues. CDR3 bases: TGTGCCAGCAGTGAGTTAGCGGGAGAAGGAGAGACCCAGTACTTC. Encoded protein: CASSELAGEGETQYF.

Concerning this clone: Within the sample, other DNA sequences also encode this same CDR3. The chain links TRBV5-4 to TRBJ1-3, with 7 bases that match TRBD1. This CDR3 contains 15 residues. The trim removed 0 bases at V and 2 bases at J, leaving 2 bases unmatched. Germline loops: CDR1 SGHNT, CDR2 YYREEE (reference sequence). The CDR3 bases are TGTGCCAGCAGCTTGGGACAGGGCGCTGGAAACACCATATATTTT. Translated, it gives CASSLGQGAGNTIYF.

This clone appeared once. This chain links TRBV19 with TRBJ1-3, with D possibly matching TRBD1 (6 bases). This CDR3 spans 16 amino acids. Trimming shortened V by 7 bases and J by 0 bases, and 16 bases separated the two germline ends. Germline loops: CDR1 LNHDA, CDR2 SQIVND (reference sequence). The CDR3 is CASTPGGADSGNTIYF. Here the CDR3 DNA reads TGTGCCAGTACTCCCGGGGGGGCTGACTCTGGAAACACCATATATTTT. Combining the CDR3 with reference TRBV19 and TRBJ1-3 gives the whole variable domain DGGITQSPKYLFRKEGQNVTLSCEQNLNHDAMYWYRQDPGQGLRLIYYSQIVNDFQKGDIAEGYSVSREKKESFPLTVTSAQKNPTAFYLCASTPGGADSGNTIYFGEGSWLTVV.